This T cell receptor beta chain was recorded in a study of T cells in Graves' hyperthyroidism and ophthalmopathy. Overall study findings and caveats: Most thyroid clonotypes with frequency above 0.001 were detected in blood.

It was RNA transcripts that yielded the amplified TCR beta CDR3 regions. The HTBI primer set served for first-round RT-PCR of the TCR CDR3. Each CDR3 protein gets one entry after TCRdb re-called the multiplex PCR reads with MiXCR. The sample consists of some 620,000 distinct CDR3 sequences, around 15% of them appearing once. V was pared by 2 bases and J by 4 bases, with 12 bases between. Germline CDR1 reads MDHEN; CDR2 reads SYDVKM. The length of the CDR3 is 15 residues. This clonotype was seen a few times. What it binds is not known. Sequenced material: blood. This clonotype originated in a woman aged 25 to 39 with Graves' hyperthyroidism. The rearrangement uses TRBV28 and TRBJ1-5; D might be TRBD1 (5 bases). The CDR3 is CASSLGAPPNQPQHF. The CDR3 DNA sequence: TGTGCCAGCAGTTTAGGGGCGCCCCCGAATCAGCCCCAGCATTTT.